This T cell receptor (beta chain) was captured in a study of shared clonotypes between healthy human individuals. The repertoire was sequenced with immunoSEQ multiplex PCR; TCRdb's copy has only in-frame clones and lacks some. The repertoire consists of about 2,500,000 clones, with around 90% occurring once and the leading ten covering over 0.12%. Remarks on this clone: The antigen remains undetermined.

The CDR3 length is 17 residues. Germline V CDR1 and CDR2: SGHRS, YFSETQ. The J segment lost 1 base and the V segment lost 4 bases, leaving 9 bases of the junction unmatched. Study-wide points: Estimated richness was generally greater in naive than memory subsets. Compared with clonotypes that all four donors shared, non-shared clonotypes had lower generation probabilities. Naive CD4 clonotypes were shared across several donors at roughly 5.5%.

The TCR was taken from a man between 18 and 35 years old in good health. The material sequenced was naive CD4+ T cells sorted from blood. Documented subset: CD45RA+ positively selected. The chain has TRBV5-1 and TRBJ2-2, with 8 bases fitting TRBD1. CDR3 amino acids: CASSPFSGTGNTGELFF. CDR3 sequence (DNA): TGCGCCAGCAGCCCGTTTTCCGGGACAGGGAACACCGGGGAGCTGTTTTTT.